A single sample gave rise to the 19 T cell receptor beta chains below, sequenced in a study of blood T cell repertoires in COVID-19. The repertoire was sequenced with immunoSEQ multiplex PCR; TCRdb's copy has only in-frame clones and lacks some. The table lists more than 200,000 clones, 87% of them singletons. The sequenced sample consisted of PBMCs or T cells enriched from blood (not recorded which). The receptors come from a woman in her 30s with acute COVID-19.

The J gene is TRBJ1-5, the V gene TRBV10-3, with unresolved D. CDR3 size: 13 residues. Germline V gene sequence: CDR1 ENHRY, CDR2 SYGVKD. V shed 10 bases and J shed 4 bases, with 14 bases lying between them. CDR3 amino acids: CASGLILNQPQHF. The CDR3 bases are TGTGCCAGCGGCCTAATCCTGAATCAGCCCCAGCATTTT.

The chain has TRBV10-3 and TRBJ2-3; TRBD2 matches 12 bases. Losses at the gene ends were 4 bases for V and 4 bases for J; bases not matched to a gene: 3. This CDR3 region has 15 residues. Germline assignment: CDR1 ENHRY and CDR2 SYGVKD. As DNA, the CDR3 is TGTGCCATCAGTGCTAGCGGGAGGGGAGCAGATACGCAGTATTTT. Translating gives CAISASGRGADTQYF.

The V call is TRBV18, the J call TRBJ2-7, with TRBD2 matching over 7 bases. With 3 bases clipped from V and 2 bases from J, the junction kept 1 base outside the gene matches. Germline V gene sequence: CDR1 KGHSH, CDR2 LQKENI. This CDR3 has 13 residues. Written as DNA, the CDR3 is TGTGCCAGCTCACCCGGGAGGACCTACGAGCAGTACTTC. This translates into CASSPGRTYEQYF.

This clone was detected only once. This chain joins TRBV7-9 and TRBJ2-6; D is unresolved. Germline V gene lookup returns CDR1 SEHNR and CDR2 FQNEAQ (reference sequence). The CDR3 totals 16 residues. The V end was cut by 2 bases, the J end by 2 bases, with 10 bases between. The CDR3 coding sequence is TGTGCCAGCAGCTTATTGTCGGGTCCTGGGGCCAACGTCCTGACTTTC. Protein sequence: CASSLLSGPGANVLTF.

This chain uses TRBV9 with TRBJ2-3, with 8 nucleotides matching TRBD2. Trimming took 2 bases from V and 0 from J; bases not matched to a gene: 5. CDR3 length equals 16 residues. CDR1 and CDR2 (germline): SGDLS, YYNGEE. DNA of the CDR3: TGTGCCAGCAGCGTTGGGGCTAGCGGGAGCACAGATACGCAGTATTTT. Protein: CASSVGASGSTDTQYF.

This rearrangement joins TRBV11-3 to TRBJ2-1, with 12 bases that match TRBD2. The CDR3 length is 16 residues. Trimming removed 0 bases from V and 3 bases from J; junction bases left unmatched: 0. Per the germline V gene, CDR1 is SGHNT and CDR2 is YENEEA. CDR3 in DNA: TGTGCCAGCAGCTTAGAGGGACTAGCGGGCTACAATGAGCAGTTCTTC. Protein sequence: CASSLEGLAGYNEQFF.

The V call is TRBV29-1, the J call TRBJ1-3, with 10 bases matching TRBD1. Germline V gives CDR1 SQVTM, CDR2 ANQGSEA. This CDR3 spans 13 amino acids. Trimming removed 7 bases from V and 2 bases from J; junction bases left unmatched: 2. The CDR3 bases are TGCAGCGCCGGGACAGGGGCTGGAAACACCATATATTTT. Protein: CSAGTGAGNTIYF.

This clone was seen only a few times. The chain employs TRBV27 and TRBJ1-4; the match to TRBD1 covers 7 bases. V trimming: 3 bases; J trimming: 8 bases; junction bases outside the gene matches: 6. CDR3 length equals 14 residues. Looked up from germline, CDR1 is MNHEY and CDR2 is SMNVEV (reference sequence). The CDR3: CASSFNRGGEKLFF. The CDR3 bases are TGTGCCAGCAGTTTTAACAGGGGTGGGGAAAAACTGTTTTTT.

This chain uses TRBV5-1 with TRBJ2-1, with 13 positions matching TRBD2. The CDR3 is 13 amino acids. V lost 3 bases to trimming and J lost 16 bases; unmatched junction nucleotides: 7. Germline V lookup: CDR1 SGHRS, CDR2 YFSETQ. CDR3 residues: CASSSGLAGDCFF. The CDR3, as DNA: TGCGCCAGCAGCTCCGGACTAGCGGGAGACTGTTTCTTC. The complete variable domain, with remaining parts taken from reference TRBV5-1 and TRBJ2-1, reads KAGVTQTPRYLIKTRGQQVTLSCSPISGHRSVSWYQQTPGQGLQFLFEYFSETQRNKGNFPGRFSGRQFSNSRSEMNVSTLELGDSALYLCASSSGLAGDCFFGPGTRLTVL.

This clone was seen a handful of times. This rearrangement joins TRBV5-8 to TRBJ1-2; tentative D call: TRBD1 (5 bases). Per germline, CDR1 SGHTS and CDR2 YDEGEE. The CDR3 contains 11 residues. V was clipped by 4 bases and J by 10 bases, with 11 bases between them. The CDR3 DNA sequence: TGTGCCAGCAGCCGGACATCTTTCTACACCTTC. Translated, it gives CASSRTSFYTF.

This rearrangement joins TRBV3-1 (or the pseudogene TRBV3-2) to TRBJ2-1; possibly TRBD2 for D (5 bases). The CDR3 spans 16 residues. V lost 0 bases, J lost 5 bases, and 14 bases lay in between. Germline lookup yields CDR1 LGHDT and CDR2 YNNKEL (reference sequence). The CDR3 here is CASSQDSSSGNNEQFF. The CDR3, as DNA: TGTGCCAGCAGCCAAGATTCTAGCAGCGGAAACAATGAGCAGTTCTTC.

The chain employs TRBV2 and TRBJ1-1; D gene ambiguous. CDR3 length: 14 amino acids. CDR1 SNHLY and CDR2 FYNNEI come from the germline V gene. Trimming cost V 1 base and J 1 base, with 7 bases left between them. For the CDR3, the DNA is TGTGCCAGCAGTGAAGATCTGTGGAACACTGAAGCTTTCTTT. Protein product: CASSEDLWNTEAFF.

This clone was observed a handful of times. The CDR3 is CASSPTGADHNEQFF. The CDR3 nucleotides are TGTGCCAGCAGCCCGACAGGGGCGGATCACAATGAGCAGTTCTTC. The chain has TRBV5-4 and TRBJ2-1; the match to TRBD1 covers 8 bases. The junction had 8 bases not matched to a gene; V was cut back by 4 bases and J by 5 bases. This CDR3 contains 15 residues. In germline, CDR1 is SGHNT, CDR2 YYREEE (reference sequence).

The chain uses TRBV9 and TRBJ2-2, with TRBD1 identical over 12 bases. Germline CDR1 SGDLS, CDR2 YYNGEE. J gave up 2 bases and V 9 bases, and 8 bases lay outside the gene matches. The CDR3 covers 16 residues. CDR3 protein: CATNPGQGANTGELFF. The CDR3, as DNA: TGTGCCACCAATCCGGGACAGGGGGCTAACACCGGGGAGCTGTTTTTT.

V and J are TRBV5-1 and TRBJ1-6; 9 bases fit TRBD1. V shed 3 bases and J 6 bases; nucleotides not matched to a gene: 1. Germline V gene sequence: CDR1 SGHRS, CDR2 YFSETQ. The CDR3 spans 14 residues. Written as DNA, the CDR3 is TGCGCCAGCAGCTCGGACAGGGGTAATTCACCCCTCCACTTT. It translates to CASSSDRGNSPLHF.

The J gene is TRBJ2-2, the V gene TRBV19; D is undetermined. The CDR3 totals 15 residues. Germline V gives CDR1 LNHDA, CDR2 SQIVND (reference sequence). Trimming stripped 4 bases from V and 6 bases from J, with 15 bases between. The CDR3 region has the DNA TGTGCCAGTAGTACCCAAACCTCTATGGCCGGGGAGCTGTTTTTT. Protein product: CASSTQTSMAGELFF. Based on the CDR3 plus reference TRBV19 and TRBJ2-2, the full variable domain is DGGITQSPKYLFRKEGQNVTLSCEQNLNHDAMYWYRQDPGQGLRLIYYSQIVNDFQKGDIAEGYSVSREKKESFPLTVTSAQKNPTAFYLCASSTQTSMAGELFFGEGSRLTVL.

J is TRBJ2-2 and V is TRBV28; possibly TRBD2 for D (5 bases). Germline lookup yields CDR1 MDHEN and CDR2 SYDVKM. There are 13 residues in the CDR3. Trimming removed 6 bases at V and 6 bases at J, with 11 bases between. DNA of the CDR3: TGTGCCAGCAGCCAGAGGGAATCCGGGGAGCTGTTTTTT. Its protein product is CASSQRESGELFF.

The genes are TRBV6-2 or TRBV6-3 and TRBJ2-1, with TRBD2 matching 12 bases. V lost 6 bases and J lost 0; bases outside the gene matches: 6. Germline CDR1 MNHEY, CDR2 SVGEGT. This CDR3 spans 17 amino acids. This CDR3 is CASSSGLAGSSYNEQFF. CDR3 coding DNA: TGTGCCAGCAGCTCGGGACTAGCGGGCAGCTCCTACAATGAGCAGTTCTTC.

The gene calls are TRBV2 and TRBJ2-1, with 7 bases matching TRBD2. Germline V gene lookup returns CDR1 SNHLY and CDR2 FYNNEI. Losses at the gene ends were 5 bases for V and 0 bases for J; bases not matched to a gene: 4. The CDR3 is 15 amino acids. CDR3 coding DNA: TGTGCCAGCAGTAGCGGGGCTCTCTCCTACAATGAGCAGTTCTTC. Protein: CASSSGALSYNEQFF.